This record covers a single TCR beta chain. The target antigen is unknown. The data were produced by immunoSEQ multiplex PCR, yet TCRdb's version contains in-frame clones alone and is incomplete. The sample contains about 94,000 clones, nearly 95% of which appear only once. These data come from a study of siplizumab effects on memory and regulatory T cells. Study-wide points: Proliferating CD4+ or CD8+ clones, roughly 80-96% of them, lacked an assignable naive or memory phenotype. Naive T cells looked more diverse than memory cells, and they looked like major contributors to the alloresponse.

This TCR derives from a human donor in good health. Sequencing was done on a sample of non-Treg CD4+ T cells sorted from blood.

Written as DNA, the CDR3 is TGCGCCAGCAGCCGGAACCCGGACGGAGTCTCTGGAAACACCATATATTTT. Translated, it gives CASSRNPDGVSGNTIYF. The gene calls are TRBV5-1 and TRBJ1-3; D is uncertain. Between the trimmed V and J ends, which lost 4 bases and 0 bases, there was a span of 17 bases. Per the germline V gene, CDR1 is SGHRS and CDR2 is YFSETQ. This CDR3 is built from 17 residues.